Presented here are 30 T cell receptor beta chains from one specimen sequenced in a study of blood T cell repertoires in COVID-19. Here immunoSEQ multiplex PCR was the method, and the copy in TCRdb shows in-frame clones only, minus some. Among around 250,000 clones listed, about four fifths were seen once. What was sequenced was peripheral blood. The receptors originated from a man aged 45 to 65 with active or convalescent COVID-19.

The chain couples TRBV19 to TRBJ2-3; tentative D call: TRBD2 (6 bases). This CDR3 has 14 residues. The V end was cut by 6 bases, the J end by 1 base, with 11 bases between. CDR1 is LNHDA, CDR2 SQIVND, per germline (reference sequence). The CDR3 DNA is TGTGCCAGTAGAGCTCCGGGGGGCACAGATACGCAGTATTTT. Its translation: CASRAPGGTDTQYF.

The CDR3 here is CASSQDHRDRGQSPLHF. CDR3 DNA: TGTGCCAGCAGCCAAGATCACCGAGACAGGGGGCAATCACCCCTCCACTTT. V is TRBV4-2 and J is TRBJ1-6; 10 bases are shared with TRBD1. Germline V gene data show CDR1 as LGHNA and CDR2 as YNFKEQ. V was pared by 0 bases and J by 10 bases, with 9 bases of the junction left unmatched. The CDR3 length is 17 residues.

J is TRBJ2-2 and V is TRBV5-5; the match to TRBD2 covers 8 bases. Germline CDR1 reads SGHKS; CDR2 reads YYEKEE (reference sequence). J lost 7 bases, V lost 4 bases, and 15 bases had no gene match. This CDR3 region has 17 residues. DNA of the CDR3: TGTGCCAGCAGCCCACTGGGCACGGGACTAGTCGGCGGGGAGCTGTTTTTT. This gives the protein CASSPLGTGLVGGELFF. Full variable domain (rest looked up from reference TRBV5-5 and TRBJ2-2): DAGVTQSPTHLIKTRGQQVTLRCSPISGHKSVSWYQQVLGQGPQFIFQYYEKEERGRGNFPDRFSARQFPNYSSELNVNALLLGDSALYLCASSPLGTGLVGGELFFGEGSRLTVL.

In its sample, this clone was seen a few times. The chain is built from TRBV12-3 or TRBV12-4 and TRBJ1-5; 9 nucleotides align to TRBD1. The CDR3 loop spans 13 amino acids. V gave up 6 bases and J gave up 9 bases; unmatched junction bases: 6. CDR3 residues: CASRPGQGSPQHF. The CDR3 bases are TGTGCCAGCAGGCCCGGACAGGGGTCGCCCCAGCATTTT.

The chain links TRBV19 to TRBJ2-2; 12 bases map to TRBD1. This CDR3 has 16 residues. The germline gives CDR1 LNHDA, CDR2 SQIVND (reference sequence). The ends lost 4 bases at V and 6 bases at J; junction bases unmatched: 6. The CDR3: CASSTGQGAPAGELFF. The CDR3 DNA follows: TGTGCCAGTAGTACGGGACAGGGGGCGCCCGCCGGGGAGCTGTTTTTT. The variable domain in full, with the rest retrieved from reference TRBV19 and TRBJ2-2, is DGGITQSPKYLFRKEGQNVTLSCEQNLNHDAMYWYRQDPGQGLRLIYYSQIVNDFQKGDIAEGYSVSREKKESFPLTVTSAQKNPTAFYLCASSTGQGAPAGELFFGEGSRLTVL.

The V gene is TRBV5-1, the J gene TRBJ2-2; D unclear. Germline V CDR1 and CDR2: SGHRS, YFSETQ. CDR3 length: 13 amino acids. V lost 5 bases to trimming and J lost 0 bases, with 5 bases between them. The CDR3 region has the DNA TGCGCCAGCAGGACTCCGAACACCGGGGAGCTGTTTTTT. Translation gives CASRTPNTGELFF.

The rearrangement joins TRBV30 to TRBJ2-1; tentative D call: TRBD1 (5 bases). The CDR3 sequence is 15 residues long. The ends were cut back, 0 bases at V and 5 bases at J, with 14 bases in the middle. Looked up from germline, CDR1 is GTSNPN and CDR2 is SVGIG (reference sequence). The CDR3, as DNA: TGTGCCTGGAGTGTACTTCGGTCAGGGAACAATGAGCAGTTCTTC. Residues: CAWSVLRSGNNEQFF.

The chain is built from TRBV2 and TRBJ1-5; TRBD1 might be the D (5 bases). Trimming cost V 5 bases and J 7 bases, with 12 bases left between them. The CDR3 length is 13 residues. From germline, CDR1 is SNHLY and CDR2 FYNNEI. The DNA of the CDR3 is TGTGCCAGCAGTTCAGGGATGGGGCAGCCCCAGCATTTT. This codes for CASSSGMGQPQHF.

This clone was recorded once. The chain links TRBV7-9 to TRBJ1-6; perhaps TRBD1 as D (5 bases). Trimming took off 6 bases at V and 9 bases at J, with 15 bases between the two ends. The CDR3 runs 14 residues. The germline V gene has CDR1 SEHNR and CDR2 FQNEAQ (reference sequence). CDR3 sequence (DNA): TGTGCCAGCAGTTACCACGGGGACTCTTCACCCCTCCACTTT. This gives the protein CASSYHGDSSPLHF.

The V call is TRBV7-2, the J call TRBJ2-3; D is perhaps TRBD1 (6 bases). The CDR3 contains 15 residues. CDR1 is SGHTA, CDR2 FQGNSA, per germline. The ends were cut back, 5 bases at V and 3 bases at J, with 15 bases in the middle. The chain's CDR3 is CASSPRPGATDTQYF. CDR3 nucleotides: TGTGCCAGCAGCCCGCGCCCAGGGGCGACAGATACGCAGTATTTT. Complete variable domain (other parts from reference TRBV7-2 and TRBJ2-3): GAGVSQSPSNKVTEKGKDVELRCDPISGHTALYWYRQSLGQGLEFLIYFQGNSAPDKSGLPSDRFSAERTGGSVSTLTIQRTQQEDSAVYLCASSPRPGATDTQYFGPGTRLTVL.

The chain has TRBV6-4 and TRBJ2-1; D is possibly TRBD1 (5 bases). The germline gives CDR1 MRHNA, CDR2 SNTAGT. V dropped 2 bases and J dropped 5 bases, with 13 bases sitting between them. This CDR3 spans 15 amino acids. CDR3 region: CASSDRAGLHNEQFF. In nucleotides, the CDR3 is TGTGCCAGCAGTGACAGGGCAGGGCTACACAATGAGCAGTTCTTC.

The CDR3 sequence is CSASRDSTQYF. CDR3 in DNA: TGCAGTGCTAGCCGGGACAGTACGCAGTATTTT. The chain employs TRBV20-1 and TRBJ2-3; 7 bases map to TRBD1. The CDR3 runs 11 residues. The germline V gene encodes CDR1 DFQATT and CDR2 SNEGSKA (reference sequence). The J segment lost 8 bases and the V segment lost 3 bases, leaving 2 bases of the junction unmatched.

The J gene is TRBJ2-7, the V gene TRBV6-5; D is uncertain. Trimming took off 6 bases at V and 0 bases at J, with 12 bases between the two ends. CDR1 and CDR2 from the germline V gene are MNHEY and SVGAGI. CDR3 size: 14 residues. The CDR3: CASSRDWSSYEQYF. CDR3 DNA sequence: TGTGCCAGCAGCCGAGACTGGAGCTCCTACGAGCAGTACTTC.

This chain joins TRBV30 and TRBJ2-1; D not resolved. The CDR3 has 14 amino acids. Per germline, CDR1 GTSNPN and CDR2 SVGIG (reference sequence). Deletions cut 3 bases from V and 0 bases from J, with 9 bases between. The CDR3 nucleotides are TGTGCCTGGAGAATACCGGGCTCCTACAATGAGCAGTTCTTC. It specifies CAWRIPGSYNEQFF.

V and J are TRBV30 and TRBJ2-1; maybe TRBD1 (5 bases). The germline CDR1 and CDR2 sequences are GTSNPN and SVGIG (reference sequence). V gave up 0 bases and J gave up 10 bases, with 13 bases separating them. This CDR3 is built from 13 residues. Written as DNA, the CDR3 is TGTGCCTGGAGTGTAGGCCAGGGCGTGGAGCAGTTCTTC. The encoded protein is CAWSVGQGVEQFF. Drawing the rest from reference TRBV30 and TRBJ2-1, the complete variable domain is SQTIHQWPATLVQPVGSPLSLECTVEGTSNPNLYWYRQAAGRGLQLLFYSVGIGQISSEVPQNLSASRPQDRQFILSSKKLLLSDSGFYLCAWSVGQGVEQFFGPGTRLTVL.

The rearrangement links TRBV27 to TRBJ1-4; D possibly corresponds to TRBD1 (6 bases). This CDR3 has 14 amino acids. Germline V gene sequence: CDR1 MNHEY, CDR2 SMNVEV (reference sequence). Trimming removed 6 bases at V and 3 bases at J, with 11 bases between. The DNA of the CDR3 is TGTGCCAGCAGCACAGGGTGGGCTAATGAAAAACTGTTTTTT. Its protein product is CASSTGWANEKLFF.

V is TRBV6-2 or TRBV6-3 and J is TRBJ2-7; D unresolved. The V end was cut by 0 bases, the J end by 5 bases, with 17 bases between. The CDR3 has 16 residues. In germline, CDR1 is MNHEY, CDR2 SVGEGT. The CDR3 reads CASSYSLQHPGHEQYF. CDR3 in DNA: TGTGCCAGCAGTTACTCGCTACAACACCCAGGCCACGAGCAGTACTTC.

The rearrangement joins TRBV2 to TRBJ2-5, with D possibly being TRBD2 (5 bases). Per germline, CDR1 SNHLY and CDR2 FYNNEI. Trimming removed 2 bases at V and 2 bases at J, with 9 bases between. The length of the CDR3 is 14 residues. CDR3 DNA: TGTGCCAGCAGTGAAAGGACTTCTCAAGAGACCCAGTACTTC. Translated, it gives CASSERTSQETQYF.

This clone was detected a few times. The V and J genes are TRBV5-4 and TRBJ1-1; 10 nucleotides match TRBD1. CDR1 and CDR2 (germline): SGHNT, YYREEE (reference sequence). V lost 4 bases and J lost 8; bases outside the gene matches: 11. This CDR3 region has 15 residues. For the CDR3, the DNA is TGTGCCAGCAGCGGACCGGGACAGGGGAGGGGCGAAGCTTTCTTT. Translating it yields CASSGPGQGRGEAFF.

The chain uses TRBV2 and TRBJ2-2; 7 positions agree with TRBD2. Germline CDR1 is SNHLY and CDR2 is FYNNEI. Losses at the gene ends were 8 bases for V and 4 bases for J; bases not matched to a gene: 7. The CDR3 contains 14 residues. CDR3 amino acids: CASQSGAITGELFF. The CDR3 DNA sequence: TGTGCCAGCCAGAGCGGGGCAATCACCGGGGAGCTGTTTTTT.

V and J are TRBV19 and TRBJ1-2; 10 nucleotides match TRBD1. Germline CDR1 LNHDA, CDR2 SQIVND (reference sequence). The length of the CDR3 is 14 residues. V lost 6 bases to trimming and J lost 7 bases; unmatched junction nucleotides: 8. CDR3 DNA sequence: TGTGCCAGTAGAAGAGGACAGGGGGAGGTTGGCTACACCTTC. Its protein is CASRRGQGEVGYTF.

The chain carries TRBV28 and TRBJ2-7; D perhaps matches TRBD2 (7 bases). CDR1 is MDHEN, CDR2 SYDVKM, per germline. The V and J ends lost 3 bases and 1 base respectively, with 19 bases between them. The CDR3 runs to 17 residues. CDR3 loop: CASSLTLPGRGSYEQYF. The CDR3 DNA reads as TGTGCCAGCAGTTTGACTCTACCAGGGAGGGGGTCCTACGAGCAGTACTTC.

The chain uses TRBV9 and TRBJ2-3, with 12 bases aligning to TRBD2. This CDR3 is built from 19 residues. V shed 0 bases and J 6 bases; nucleotides not matched to a gene: 14. The germline gives CDR1 SGDLS, CDR2 YYNGEE. The CDR3 loop reads CASSVDLHGASGGADTQYF. As DNA, the CDR3 is TGTGCCAGCAGCGTAGATCTCCATGGGGCTAGCGGGGGGGCGGATACGCAGTATTTT.

The chain carries TRBV18 and TRBJ1-6; a possible D gene is TRBD1 (5 bases). Trimming shortened V by 2 bases and J by 5 bases, and 10 bases separated the two germline ends. The CDR3 sequence is 15 residues long. Looked up from germline, CDR1 is KGHSH and CDR2 is LQKENI. The CDR3 DNA sequence: TGTGCCAGCTCACCAACAGGAGTTGATAATTCACCCCTCCACTTT. This encodes CASSPTGVDNSPLHF. Supplemented by reference TRBV18 and TRBJ1-6, the full variable domain reads NAGVMQNPRHLVRRRGQEARLRCSPMKGHSHVYWYRQLPEEGLKFMVYLQKENIIDESGMPKERFSAEFPKEGPSILRIQQVVRGDSAAYFCASSPTGVDNSPLHFGNGTRLTVT.

The CDR3 coding sequence is TGTGCCAGTAGTATAGGCCCAGGGAATGTTGAGACCCAGTACTTC. It translates to CASSIGPGNVETQYF. The chain links TRBV19 to TRBJ2-5; a possible D gene is TRBD1 (5 bases). Trimming pared 1 base from V and 5 bases from J, leaving 14 bases between. CDR1 and CDR2 from the germline V gene are LNHDA and SQIVND (reference sequence). There are 15 residues in the CDR3.

The CDR3 region has the DNA TGTGCCACCAGTGATTTAGCCCTAGCGGGGGGGCCGGTCGGGGAGCTGTTTTTT. It is translated as CATSDLALAGGPVGELFF. The V and J genes are TRBV24-1 and TRBJ2-2; 12 nucleotides line up with TRBD2. The trim removed 1 base at V and 7 bases at J, leaving 9 bases unmatched. Germline CDR1 is KGHDR and CDR2 is SFDVKD. The CDR3 covers 18 residues.

In regard to this clone: A much larger clone lies one base from this, so it may be a read error. J is TRBJ1-2 and V is TRBV11-2, with TRBD1 matching over 7 bases. Losses at the gene ends were 1 base for V and 6 bases for J; bases not matched to a gene: 2. The CDR3 consists of 13 residues. Germline V gene data show CDR1 as SGHAT and CDR2 as FQNNGV. The CDR3 here is CASSLGGTDGYTF. CDR3 DNA: TGTGCCAGCAGCTTAGGGGGGACAGATGGCTACACCTTC.

The DNA for the CDR3 is TGTGCCAGTAGTCTTACTCGACTAGCGGGTTACAATGAGCAGTTCTTC. Its translation is CASSLTRLAGYNEQFF. V usage is TRBV19 and J usage is TRBJ2-1; 10 bases agree with TRBD2. From germline, CDR1 is LNHDA and CDR2 SQIVND (reference sequence). CDR3 length: 16 residues. The J segment lost 4 bases and the V segment lost 5 bases, leaving 8 bases of the junction unmatched.

About this clone: Other DNA sequences in the sample encode the same CDR3. The chain uses TRBV4-1 and TRBJ1-6, with TRBD1 matching 8 bases. Germline V lookup: CDR1 MGHRA, CDR2 YSYEKL. The J segment lost 7 bases and the V segment lost 0 bases, leaving 2 bases of the junction unmatched. The CDR3 is 15 residues long. This CDR3 reads CASSQEGTGNSPLHF. The CDR3 nucleotides read TGCGCCAGCAGCCAAGAAGGGACAGGAAATTCACCCCTCCACTTT.

A single count supports this clone. V gene TRBV7-9 combines with J gene TRBJ1-2, with 7 nucleotides matching TRBD1. Germline V gives CDR1 SEHNR, CDR2 FQNEAQ (reference sequence). V dropped 3 bases and J dropped 5; count of bases not matched to a gene: 6. CDR3 length equals 14 residues. CDR3 sequence (DNA): TGTGCCAGCAGCTTGGCCGGGACAGCTTATGGCTACACCTTC. It specifies CASSLAGTAYGYTF.